The 29 T cell receptor beta chains below all came from one sample that was sequenced in a study of graft-versus-host responses after intestinal transplantation (dated by TCRdb to 2020 to 2023). The method was the immunoSEQ multiplex PCR assay. TCRdb's version of the immuneACCESS table is confined to in-frame rearrangements and falls short of the full clone set. An unresolved V gene accounts for under half of the shortfall where checked; the remainder is of unknown origin. Within this sample are about 78,000 clones, with around 86% of them counted one time only. The ten largest make up roughly 8% of the sample. Their recognized antigens are unknown. Sample time point, as interpreted from the label and publication: cells obtained before transplantation from donor or recipient. The sample here was unstimulated CD8+ T cells sorted from spleen or lymph node cells, taken before transplant. The source of these receptors is a human donor who was the organ donor for an intestinal transplant.

This clone has just a few counts. The gene calls are TRBV19 and TRBJ1-6; D not certain. CDR3 length: 12 amino acids. Trimming left V 7 bases short and J 7 bases short, with 8 bases between. Germline V gene sequence: CDR1 LNHDA, CDR2 SQIVND (reference sequence). Here the CDR3 reads CASTSQNSPLHF. The CDR3 DNA reads TGTGCCAGTACAAGCCAGAATTCACCCCTCCACTTT.

The chain combines TRBV7-2 with TRBJ2-5; 11 bases align to TRBD2. The V segment lost 2 bases and the J segment 4 bases; nucleotides outside the gene matches: 3. CDR3 size: 15 residues. Looked up from germline, CDR1 is SGHTA and CDR2 is FQGNSA. CDR3 sequence reads: CASSLITSGGETQYF. The CDR3 region has the DNA TGTGCCAGCAGCTTAATTACTAGCGGGGGAGAGACCCAGTACTTC.

This sequence joins TRBV2 and TRBJ2-3; 9 bases match TRBD2. V shed 6 bases, J shed 1 base, and the junction held 5 bases outside the gene matches. Germline V lookup: CDR1 SNHLY, CDR2 FYNNEI. The CDR3 totals 15 residues. The CDR3 coding sequence is TGTGCCAGCAGGGATGCGGGGGGGCGCACAGATACGCAGTATTTT. This sequence encodes CASRDAGGRTDTQYF.

The rearrangement uses TRBV2 and TRBJ2-7; no firm D call. Germline V lookup: CDR1 SNHLY, CDR2 FYNNEI. This CDR3 comprises 11 residues. The V end lost 8 bases, the J end lost 0 bases, and 5 bases lay between the germline ends. The chain's CDR3 is CASGNSYEQYF. CDR3 in DNA: TGTGCCAGCGGCAACTCCTACGAGCAGTACTTC.

CDR3 DNA sequence: TGTGCCAGCAGCCCCAGGGGAAACAATCAGCCCCAGCATTTT. It specifies CASSPRGNNQPQHF. The rearrangement uses TRBV7-9 and TRBJ1-5, with a tentative D call TRBD1 (6 bases). V lost 5 bases and J lost 3, with 11 bases in between. This CDR3 comprises 14 residues. The germline V gene encodes CDR1 SEHNR and CDR2 FQNEAQ (reference sequence).

The genes are TRBV9 and TRBJ1-6, with D hard to call. There are 13 residues in the CDR3. From germline, CDR1 is SGDLS and CDR2 YYNGEE. CDR3 nucleotide sequence: TGTGTCAGTTCCGGGCCCAGTAATTCACCCCTCCACTTT. Translating gives CVSSGPSNSPLHF.

The chain is built from TRBV7-2 and TRBJ2-7; D possibly corresponds to TRBD2 (6 bases). V lost 2 bases, J lost 3 bases, and 11 bases lay in between. The CDR3 runs 14 residues. From germline, CDR1 is SGHTA and CDR2 FQGNSA. The CDR3 region has the DNA TGTGCCAGCAGCTTACTAGCGCGAAACTACGAGCAGTACTTC. It translates to CASSLLARNYEQYF.

The V and J genes are TRBV5-8 and TRBJ2-4, with TRBD2 as a possible D gene (6 bases). CDR1 and CDR2 (germline): SGHTS, YDEGEE. The CDR3 sequence is 16 residues long. Trimming took 1 base from V and 8 from J, leaving 19 bases between them. CDR3 nucleotides: TGTGCCAGCAGCTTGCGCGGCAGGGAGGAGATTGACATTCAGTACTTC. Translating gives CASSLRGREEIDIQYF.

The rearrangement uses TRBV29-1 and TRBJ1-1, with 7 bases lining up with TRBD1. Germline lookup yields CDR1 SQVTM and CDR2 ANQGSEA. CDR3 size: 14 residues. With V trimmed by 0 bases and J by 4 bases, 5 bases remained unmatched. The CDR3 bases are TGCAGCGTTGAAGATGCAGGGGGGGGCACTGAAGCTTTCTTT. Protein product: CSVEDAGGGTEAFF.

V usage is TRBV9 and J usage is TRBJ1-5, with D possibly matching TRBD1 (5 bases). This CDR3 contains 15 residues. From germline, CDR1 is SGDLS and CDR2 YYNGEE. V lost 5 bases and J 2 bases, leaving 14 bases between the germline ends. CDR3 DNA: TGTGCCAGCAGTGAGGACGGGGGGGGCAATCAGCCCCAGCATTTT. Translated, it gives CASSEDGGGNQPQHF.

This chain links TRBV29-1 with TRBJ2-1, with TRBD2 identical over 8 bases. This CDR3 has 14 residues. Germline values: CDR1 SQVTM, CDR2 ANQGSEA. CDR3 coding DNA: TGCACCTTTCGGGGTAGCGGGGATCACAATGAGCAGTTCTTC. It translates to CTFRGSGDHNEQFF.

The chain recombines TRBV28 with TRBJ1-2; D unclear. V was pared by 4 bases and J by 4 bases, with 13 bases between. The CDR3 runs to 14 residues. Germline CDR1 MDHEN, CDR2 SYDVKM. This CDR3 is CASSSGRPPYGYTF. As DNA, the CDR3 is TGTGCCAGCAGTTCCGGACGCCCCCCCTATGGCTACACCTTC.

J is TRBJ2-2 and V is TRBV6-6, with D tentatively TRBD1 or TRBD2 (6 bases each). CDR1 and CDR2 (germline): MNHNY, SVGAGI (reference sequence). V dropped 11 bases and J dropped 8 bases, with 21 bases sitting between them. CDR3 length: 14 residues. The CDR3 is CAGSKGGEAGELFF. In DNA form, the CDR3 reads TGTGCCGGGTCTAAGGGGGGCGAGGCTGGGGAGCTGTTTTTT.

This chain connects TRBV4-1 to TRBJ1-6, with D uncertain. Germline CDR1 and CDR2: MGHRA and YSYEKL. The CDR3 totals 14 residues. V was shortened by 1 base and J by 6 bases, with 7 bases between the two germline ends. The CDR3 reads CASSQVGINSPLHF. CDR3 bases: TGCGCCAGCAGCCAAGTAGGGATTAATTCACCCCTCCACTTT.

In nucleotides, the CDR3 is TGTGCCAGCAGTTACATGCAGACCCCCTACGAGCAGTACTTC. Translated, it gives CASSYMQTPYEQYF. The V gene is TRBV6-5, the J gene TRBJ2-7; D gene ambiguous. Trimming shortened V by 2 bases and J by 2 bases, and 10 bases separated the two germline ends. CDR3 size: 14 residues. The germline CDR1 and CDR2 sequences are MNHEY and SVGAGI.

V is TRBV15 and J is TRBJ1-6, with 9 positions matching TRBD1. Per the germline V gene, CDR1 is LNHNV and CDR2 is YYDKDF (reference sequence). V trimming: 0 bases; J trimming: 10 bases; junction bases outside the gene matches: 16. The CDR3 loop spans 19 amino acids. The CDR3 DNA follows: TGTGCCACCAGCAGAGATTTTGGACAGGGGTATCGTTCGGAATCACCCCTCCACTTT. Protein product: CATSRDFGQGYRSESPLHF. The full variable domain, its missing parts supplied by reference TRBV15 and TRBJ1-6, is DAMVIQNPRYQVTQFGKPVTLSCSQTLNHNVMYWYQQKSSQAPKLLFHYYDKDFNNEADTPDNFQSRRPNTSFCFLDIRSPGLGDTAMYLCATSRDFGQGYRSESPLHFGNGTRLTVT.

The V gene is TRBV6-5, the J gene TRBJ2-1, with a weak D call TRBD2 (5 bases). Trimming took off 8 bases at V and 15 bases at J, with 14 bases between the two ends. The V gene's germline CDR1 is MNHEY and CDR2 SVGAGI. The CDR3 runs 10 residues. The CDR3 DNA reads TGTGCCAGCCCCGAGGGTACTTGGTTCTTC. It yields the protein CASPEGTWFF.

The rearrangement links TRBV21-1 to TRBJ2-7; TRBD2 is taken as the D call from the table, unchecked against the DNA. TRBV21-1 is a pseudogene locus. The CDR3 loop spans 23 amino acids. CDR3 coding DNA: TGTGCCAGCAGCAAAGAAGGTGGACAGGAACGCCATCAGAGCCTAGCGGGTTCCTACGAGCAGTACTTC. Translated, it gives CASSKEGGQERHQSLAGSYEQYF.

The sample holds many counts of this clone. Other nucleotide sequences from this sample produce the same CDR3. This chain uses TRBV9 with TRBJ2-2; D unresolved. V lost 2 bases to trimming and J lost 5 bases, with 4 bases between them. Germline assignment: CDR1 SGDLS and CDR2 YYNGEE. The CDR3 runs 12 residues. CDR3 in DNA: TGTGCCAGCAGCGTTGTAACCGGGGAGCTGTTTTTT. It is translated as CASSVVTGELFF.

The genes are TRBV5-6 and TRBJ1-2; tentative D call: TRBD1 (6 bases). CDR1 is SGHDT and CDR2 is YYEEEE in the germline V gene. The CDR3 is made up of 13 amino acids. The ends were cut back, 2 bases at V and 6 bases at J, with 11 bases in the middle. CDR3: CASSFGAGDGYTF. The CDR3 DNA reads as TGTGCCAGCAGCTTTGGAGCAGGGGATGGCTACACCTTC.

J is TRBJ2-3 and V is TRBV29-1; 9 bases match TRBD1. The germline gives CDR1 SQVTM, CDR2 ANQGSEA. CDR3 length equals 15 residues. The V gene end was trimmed by 4 bases and the J gene end by 1 base; junction bases not matched to a gene: 6. This CDR3 reads CSVAVWTGGTDTQYF. DNA of the CDR3: TGCAGCGTTGCGGTTTGGACAGGGGGCACAGATACGCAGTATTTT.

This chain links TRBV11-2 with TRBJ1-1; D not resolved. Trimming removed 4 bases at V and 0 bases at J, with 15 bases between. Germline assignment: CDR1 SGHAT and CDR2 FQNNGV. The CDR3 length is 16 residues. Here the CDR3 DNA reads TGTGCCAGCAGCTCCCTCCGGCGGGGTTTGAACACTGAAGCTTTCTTT. Its translation is CASSSLRRGLNTEAFF.

The CDR3 region is CASSLTGDRNEQFF. The DNA of the CDR3 is TGTGCCAGCAGTTTAACGGGTGACCGCAATGAGCAGTTCTTC. This sequence joins TRBV28 and TRBJ2-1; D is unresolved. This CDR3 region has 14 residues. Germline V gene lookup returns CDR1 MDHEN and CDR2 SYDVKM. The V end was cut by 2 bases, the J end by 6 bases, with 11 bases between.

The chain carries TRBV6-5 and TRBJ1-4, with D unclear. This CDR3 region has 13 residues. Trimming pared 6 bases from V and 4 bases from J, leaving 9 bases between. Germline loops: CDR1 MNHEY, CDR2 SVGAGI. The CDR3 sequence: CASSWWGNEKLFF. CDR3 coding DNA: TGTGCCAGCAGCTGGTGGGGTAATGAAAAACTGTTTTTT.

This chain joins TRBV18 and TRBJ2-2; 7 nucleotides agree with TRBD1. This CDR3 comprises 17 residues. V dropped 4 bases and J dropped 4; count of bases not matched to a gene: 12. In germline, CDR1 is KGHSH, CDR2 LQKENI. In DNA form, the CDR3 reads TGTGCCAGCTCACTTCTGCCCCGAGGGGGCCGCACCGGGGAGCTGTTTTTT. This translates into CASSLLPRGGRTGELFF.

The chain combines TRBV7-9 with TRBJ2-2; no clear D gene. Germline CDR1 reads SEHNR; CDR2 reads FQNEAQ (reference sequence). The CDR3 contains 14 residues. Trimming removed 5 bases at V and 3 bases at J, with 10 bases between. The DNA for the CDR3 is TGTGCCAGCAGCCTCCGGGCCTACACCGGGGAGCTGTTTTTT. Translation gives CASSLRAYTGELFF.

This chain joins TRBV7-2 and TRBJ2-2, with D unresolved. The CDR3 has 13 residues. V lost 5 bases and J 7 bases, leaving 11 bases between the germline ends. Germline V CDR1 and CDR2: SGHTA, FQGNSA. In DNA form, the CDR3 reads TGTGCCAGCAGCCGCTTTCGGGTCGGGGAGCTGTTTTTT. Its protein product is CASSRFRVGELFF.

V is TRBV30 and J is TRBJ1-6; maybe TRBD1 (6 bases). CDR1 GTSNPN and CDR2 SVGIG come from the germline V gene (reference sequence). Trimming removed 8 bases at V and 10 bases at J, with 24 bases between. There are 15 residues in the CDR3. The CDR3 sequence is CAGTASPGGYSPLHF. The CDR3 DNA reads TGTGCCGGGACCGCCAGCCCCGGGGGCTACTCACCCCTCCACTTT.

The chain employs TRBV6-1 and TRBJ1-2; TRBD1 is a possible D gene (5 bases). Germline CDR1 MNHNS, CDR2 SASEGT. This CDR3 spans 13 amino acids. Trimming shortened V by 5 bases and J by 6 bases, and 13 bases separated the two germline ends. CDR3 residues: CASSSAGNDGYTF. In nucleotides, the CDR3 is TGTGCCAGCAGTTCGGCAGGGAACGATGGCTACACCTTC.